These T cell receptor beta chains were read from a single sample in a study of blood T cell repertoires in COVID-19. Measured with immunoSEQ multiplex PCR; TCRdb has only the in-frame clones, and not every one. The profile shows 100,000 to 110,000 clones, about 90% of them singletons. Sequencing was performed on peripheral blood. The receptors were gathered from a man in his thirties or forties in a cohort sampled during active COVID-19. Each CDR3 is given with its conserved first and last residue.

v_gene	j_gene	CDR3aa
TRBV27	TRBJ2-3	CASSQLAGDGTDTQYF
TRBV11-3	TRBJ2-5	CASSAGGTQYF
TRBV5-4	TRBJ2-3	CASSLFLAGGTTDTQYF
TRBV13	TRBJ1-2	CASSLGPFSSYGYTF
TRBV5-6	TRBJ1-4	CASSLGATNEKLFF
TRBV11-2	TRBJ2-3	CASSSNRGRGDTQYF
TRBV7-2	TRBJ1-2	CASSLYQPGNGYTF
TRBV9	TRBJ1-3	CASSEQDLSGNTIYF
TRBV5-1	TRBJ2-5	CASSRPGTSMETQYF
TRBV5-1	TRBJ2-5	CASSSSSRGNGETQYF
TRBV10-2	TRBJ1-5	CAIGSGRNQPQHF
TRBV7-7	TRBJ2-1	CASCLGGDGGYNEQFF
TRBV6-6	TRBJ1-1	CASSYLVRTEAFF
TRBV2	TRBJ1-4	CASSGRDEKLFF
TRBV3-1/TRBV3-2	TRBJ2-4	CASSQDFGPSGGIAKNIQYF
TRBV7-9	TRBJ2-7	CASSILEGAYEQYF
TRBV6-1	TRBJ2-2	CASSGLAGLNTGELFF
TRBV7-2	TRBJ2-6	CASSTGTGDLSSGANVLTF
TRBV7-2	TRBJ1-3	CASSKDTGGGNTIYF
TRBV6-2/TRBV6-3	TRBJ1-5	CASSYVPGQGNQPQHF
TRBV2	TRBJ2-3	CASSPSRRGGHTQYF
TRBV5-4	TRBJ1-1	CASRVGGTFSNTEAFF
TRBV10-3	TRBJ1-5	CAISDGGLGQPQHF
TRBV30	TRBJ2-3	CAWGEGASTDTQYF
TRBV24-1	TRBJ1-2	CATSAGEEYGYTF
TRBV6-4	TRBJ1-2	CASSATGASAYGYTF
TRBV19	TRBJ2-2	CASSIQGMVNTGELFF
TRBV11-1	TRBJ2-5	CASSYQTGVQETQYF
TRBV5-4	TRBJ2-1	CASSLWERVAPEFF
TRBV6-6	TRBJ2-2	CASSVGGTDMWRQGAAGELFF
TRBV12-3/TRBV12-4	TRBJ2-1	CASRTAGNEQFF
TRBV2	TRBJ1-2	CAIKPQTGGYGYTF
TRBV28	TRBJ2-7	CASSLRTGEQYF
TRBV5-1	TRBJ2-3	CASKPAGGRTDTQYF
TRBV6-5	TRBJ2-3	CASRAAGGPTDTQYF
TRBV30	TRBJ2-1	CAWSPDRYNEQFF
TRBV3-1/TRBV3-2	TRBJ2-1	CASSETGYNEQFF
TRBV11-2	TRBJ1-2	CASSAQQGAGYGYTF
TRBV2	TRBJ2-2	CASSVRSGGAGTGELFF
TRBV19	TRBJ1-2	CASSIQGGLYGYTF